A selection of T cell receptor beta chains follows, all from one sample in a study of cytomegalovirus exposure and HLA in healthy donors. TCRdb keeps only in-frame clones here, not all; method: immunoSEQ multiplex PCR. The sample carries 140,000 to 150,000 clones, less than 9.5% recorded once. Sequences were obtained from PBMCs. The source is a male donor in good health and CMV-seronegative. The CDR3 runs from the conserved cysteine through the conserved F or W. Fields, in order: J gene, clone size, D gene, CDR3 length, V gene, CDR3 DNA, CDR3 protein. A D gene is named only where the DNA matches it firmly. Where a row states a size, it is once, few, many or the class of an expanded clone; other rows omit it.

TRBJ2-1	few	-	13	TRBV27	TGTGCCAGCAGTTTAGAGCGTGTTGGTGAGCAGTTCTTC	CASSLERVGEQFF
TRBJ2-7	-	TRBD2	14	TRBV7-9	TGTGCCAGCAGCCCCGGGGGGGGCACATACGAGCAGTACTTC	CASSPGGGTYEQYF
TRBJ2-4	-	-	14	TRBV7-3	TGTGCCAGCAGCCCTGGGGAGCCCGGGGACATTCAGTACTTC	CASSPGEPGDIQYF
TRBJ1-3	-	-	15	TRBV4-3	TGCGCCAGCAGCCAAGCAGGGCGGGGTGGAAACACCATATATTTT	CASSQAGRGGNTIYF
TRBJ1-1	-	-	13	TRBV29-1	TGCAGCGTACTCGGACAGCTGAAAACTGAAGCTTTCTTT	CSVLGQLKTEAFF
TRBJ2-7	-	TRBD2	14	TRBV18	TGTGCCAGCTCACCCGGGACTACCTCCTACGAGCAGTACTTC	CASSPGTTSYEQYF
TRBJ2-2	-	-	14	TRBV5-1	TGCGCCAGCAGCTCCGGGACAAACACCGGGGAGCTGTTTTTT	CASSSGTNTGELFF
TRBJ2-3	-	-	13	TRBV18	TGTGCCAGCTCGGGGAATAGCGGCGATACGCAGTATTTT	CASSGNSGDTQYF
TRBJ1-1	few	TRBD1	13	TRBV4-3	TGCGCCAGCAGCCAGTACAGGGGAGTTGAAGCTTTCTTT	CASSQYRGVEAFF
TRBJ1-6	-	TRBD1	15	TRBV6-5	TGTGCCAGCAGTTACGGACAGGGAGATAATTCACCCCTCCACTTT	CASSYGQGDNSPLHF
TRBJ1-1	-	-	14	TRBV4-3	TGCGCCAGCACCCTCACGGGTGGTGGGACTGAAGCTTTCTTT	CASTLTGGGTEAFF
TRBJ2-7	-	-	13	TRBV15	TGTGCCACCAGCAGAGAAATCTCCCACGAGCAGTACTTC	CATSREISHEQYF
TRBJ1-1	few	TRBD1	13	TRBV29-1	TGCAGCGTGAGGACAGGATTGAACACTGAAGCTTTCTTT	CSVRTGLNTEAFF
TRBJ1-1	few	-	11	TRBV29-1	TGCAGCGTTGCGCCAGGGCCTGAAGCTTTCTTT	CSVAPGPEAFF
TRBJ1-5	-	-	14	TRBV4-2	TGTGCCAGCAGCCCAGGATATAGCAATCAGCCCCAGCATTTT	CASSPGYSNQPQHF
TRBJ2-7	-	-	13	TRBV6-1	TGTGCCAGCAGTGGGGGCTTTTCCTACGAGCAGTACTTC	CASSGGFSYEQYF
TRBJ1-5	-	-	12	TRBV12-5	TGTGCTAGCGGTATAAACAATCAGCCCCAGCATTTT	CASGINNQPQHF
TRBJ2-7	few	-	13	TRBV4-2	TGTGCCAGCAGCCAATTTCCAAACTACGAGCAGTACTTC	CASSQFPNYEQYF
TRBJ2-7	-	TRBD2	15	TRBV28	TGTGCCAGCAGAGGGGGACTAGCGGGGTCCTACGAGCAGTACTTC	CASRGGLAGSYEQYF
TRBJ2-7	once	TRBD1	14	TRBV5-1	TGCGCCAGCAGCTCCTGGGACAGCCGGGACGAGCAGTACTTC	CASSSWDSRDEQYF
TRBJ1-2	-	-	14	TRBV6-4	TGTGCCAGCAGTGTCGATCGAGCTAACTATGGCTACACCTTC	CASSVDRANYGYTF
TRBJ2-7	few	TRBD1	15	TRBV28	TGTGCCAGCAGTTTTGCAGGACAGGAAAAGTACGAGCAGTACTTC	CASSFAGQEKYEQYF
TRBJ1-4	few	TRBD1	16	TRBV7-9	TGTGCCAGCAGGGACAGGGCTTTTGCAACTAATGAAAAACTGTTTTTT	CASRDRAFATNEKLFF
TRBJ2-1	-	-	12	TRBV7-9	TGTGCCAGCAGCTTTCGTTCAGATGAGCAGTTCTTC	CASSFRSDEQFF
TRBJ2-5	-	TRBD2	16	TRBV7-2	TGTGCCAGCACCGTATTCGGGACTAGCGGTCCAGAGACCCAGTACTTC	CASTVFGTSGPETQYF
TRBJ2-1	-	-	16	TRBV7-3	TGTGCCAGCAGCTTAACGGCGGGCGGGCTATACAATGAGCAGTTCTTC	CASSLTAGGLYNEQFF